A selection of T cell receptor beta chains follows, all from one sample in a study of beta chain features in type 1 diabetes. Assay used: immunoSEQ multiplex PCR; TCRdb lists only in-frame clones, some missing. The profile shows some 150,000 clones, roughly 10% of them singletons. The sample was central memory CD4+ T cells from blood. These receptors all come from a woman in her thirties or forties in good health. Both conserved end residues are part of each CDR3. The order of the fields is clone size, D gene, V gene, J gene, CDR3 protein, CDR3 DNA. A D gene is named only where the DNA matches it firmly. Clone size appears in some rows only: once, few, many, or a class for an expanded clone.

NA	NA	TRBV29-1	TRBJ1-1	CSVEGGLNTEAFF	TGCAGCGTTGAGGGGGGGCTGAACACTGAAGCTTTCTTT
few	TRBD1	TRBV2	TRBJ1-2	CASSEWAGGNGYTF	TGTGCCAGCAGTGAATGGGCAGGGGGAAATGGCTACACCTTC
few	TRBD2	TRBV18	TRBJ2-1	CASSPLGTSGGLEQFF	TGTGCCAGCTCACCGCTCGGGACTAGCGGGGGATTGGAGCAGTTCTTC
NA	NA	TRBV29-1	TRBJ1-3	CSVVLPFGDSGNTIYF	TGCAGCGTTGTCCTGCCTTTCGGGGACTCTGGAAACACCATATATTTT
few	NA	TRBV12-5	TRBJ2-3	CASGLSPPPGNTQYF	TGTGCTAGTGGTTTGTCCCCTCCCCCCGGGAATACGCAGTATTTT
few	NA	TRBV2	TRBJ1-4	CASRGTSLSGGKLFF	TGTGCCAGCAGAGGGACTTCCCTCTCTGGTGGAAAACTGTTTTTT
NA	TRBD2	TRBV2	TRBJ2-5	CASSDRGAGVGETQYF	TGTGCCAGCAGTGATAGGGGAGCGGGGGTAGGAGAGACCCAGTACTTC
NA	TRBD1	TRBV18	TRBJ2-7	CASSPDRGVREQYF	TGTGCCAGCTCACCCGACAGGGGGGTGAGGGAGCAGTACTTC
few	NA	TRBV5-6	TRBJ2-7	CASSPSDSLLLHEQYF	TGTGCCAGCAGCCCCTCGGACTCCTTACTCCTCCACGAGCAGTACTTC
few	NA	TRBV5-1	TRBJ2-2	CASSLEVPETGELFF	TGCGCCAGCAGCTTGGAGGTGCCGGAGACCGGGGAGCTGTTTTTT
NA	NA	TRBV14	TRBJ1-5	CASSRGGLGQPQHF	TGTGCCAGCAGCAGGGGGGGGCTCGGTCAGCCCCAGCATTTT
many	NA	TRBV19	TRBJ2-7	CASSRGGLGDSYEQYF	TGTGCCAGCTCAAGGGGCGGCCTTGGGGACTCCTACGAGCAGTACTTC
NA	TRBD2	TRBV13	TRBJ2-7	CASSLLGRGSSYEQYF	TGTGCCAGCAGCTTACTGGGGCGGGGGTCCTCCTACGAGCAGTACTTC
few	TRBD2	TRBV5-1	TRBJ2-3	CASSPRTSGGGDTQYF	TGCGCCAGCAGCCCTCGGACTAGCGGGGGAGGAGATACGCAGTATTTT
NA	NA	TRBV15	TRBJ1-5	CATSPRQLYSNQPQHF	TGTGCCACCAGCCCCCGACAGTTGTACAGCAATCAGCCCCAGCATTTT
NA	TRBD1	TRBV29-1	TRBJ1-1	CSGDRGNEAFF	TGCAGCGGCGACAGGGGGAATGAAGCTTTCTTT
many	NA	TRBV27	TRBJ1-2	CASSLRRSDGYTF	TGTGCCAGCAGTTTACGGAGGAGCGATGGCTACACCTTC
NA	TRBD2	TRBV6-5	TRBJ2-3	CAISDPGGVDTQYF	TGTGCCATCAGTGACCCGGGGGGTGTGGATACGCAGTATTTT
few	TRBD1	TRBV5-6	TRBJ2-5	CASSLGQGIQETQYF	TGTGCCAGCAGCTTGGGACAGGGGATCCAAGAGACCCAGTACTTC
few	TRBD2	TRBV5-6	TRBJ2-3	CASKRTSEATDTQYF	TGTGCCAGCAAAAGGACTAGCGAGGCCACAGATACGCAGTATTTT
NA	NA	TRBV5-4	TRBJ1-6	CASSLASPASRSPLHF	TGTGCCAGCAGCTTGGCCTCTCCTGCGAGCCGTTCACCCCTCCACTTT
few	TRBD2	TRBV23-1	TRBJ2-5	CASSQSPSGGETQYF	TGCGCCAGCAGTCAATCCCCTAGCGGGGGGGAGACCCAGTACTTC
few	TRBD1	TRBV9	TRBJ1-1	CASSASGTGWWTEAFF	TGTGCCAGCAGCGCCTCCGGGACAGGGTGGTGGACTGAAGCTTTCTTT
few	NA	TRBV18	TRBJ1-1	CASSPVRAGGNTEAFF	TGTGCCAGCTCACCAGTCAGGGCGGGGGGGAACACTGAAGCTTTCTTT
few	NA	TRBV7-2	TRBJ2-2	CASSRPLGGAQTGELFF	TGTGCCAGCAGCCGCCCCTTGGGGGGGGCCCAAACCGGGGAGCTGTTTTTT
few	TRBD2	TRBV11-2	TRBJ2-5	CASSLVGGQETQYF	TGTGCCAGCAGCTTAGTGGGGGGGCAAGAGACCCAGTACTTC
few	NA	TRBV5-1	TRBJ2-7	CASAIDSSVSYEQYF	TGCGCCAGTGCGATTGACAGCTCAGTCTCCTACGAGCAGTACTTC
NA	NA	TRBV11-2	TRBJ1-1	CASSSRGKAFF	TGTGCCAGCAGCTCGCGGGGTAAAGCTTTCTTT
NA	NA	TRBV2	TRBJ1-1	CASRVILGAVEAFF	TGTGCCAGCAGGGTTATCCTGGGGGCCGTTGAAGCTTTCTTT
NA	TRBD1	TRBV10-2	TRBJ1-4	CASSESTTGTFNEKLFF	TGCGCCAGCAGTGAGTCAACGACAGGGACGTTTAATGAAAAACTGTTTTTT
NA	NA	TRBV7-8	TRBJ2-1	CASSLGGGLGNEQFF	TGTGCCAGCAGCTTAGGGGGGGGGCTCGGCAATGAGCAGTTCTTC
NA	TRBD1	TRBV6-5	TRBJ1-1	CASSYSVNRGPAEAFF	TGTGCCAGCAGTTACTCGGTCAACAGGGGGCCGGCTGAAGCTTTCTTT
few	TRBD1	TRBV19	TRBJ1-2	CASRSGQGGGYTF	TGTGCCAGTAGGAGTGGACAGGGCGGTGGCTACACCTTC
many	NA	TRBV20-1	TRBJ2-1	CSARTGHEQFF	TGCAGTGCCCGCACAGGGCACGAGCAGTTCTTC
NA	TRBD1	TRBV11-2	TRBJ2-5	CASSSGDRQGYQETQYF	TGTGCCAGCAGCTCTGGGGACAGACAGGGGTACCAAGAGACCCAGTACTTC
few	TRBD1	TRBV11-2	TRBJ1-1	CASSVDRGLVAFF	TGTGCCAGCAGCGTAGACAGGGGGCTGGTAGCTTTCTTT
NA	TRBD1	TRBV2	TRBJ2-5	CASTEVTGGWETQYF	TGTGCCAGCACGGAGGTTACAGGGGGCTGGGAGACCCAGTACTTC
NA	TRBD2	TRBV5-1	TRBJ2-3	CASSPGSSGGSDTQYF	TGCGCCAGCAGCCCGGGTTCGAGCGGGGGATCTGATACGCAGTATTTT
NA	NA	TRBV7-2	TRBJ2-1	CASSQGGVNEQFF	TGTGCCAGCAGCCAGGGAGGAGTTAATGAGCAGTTCTTC
NA	NA	TRBV7-2	TRBJ2-2	CASSLGLHNTGELFF	TGTGCCAGCAGCCTCGGACTACATAACACCGGGGAGCTGTTTTTT
few	TRBD1	TRBV10-2	TRBJ1-3	CASLSGTGASGGNTIYF	TGCGCCAGCTTATCCGGGACAGGGGCCTCTGGGGGAAACACCATATATTTT
NA	NA	TRBV6-5	TRBJ2-3	CASSVREGTQYF	TGTGCCAGCAGTGTCAGGGAAGGTACGCAGTATTTT
NA	NA	TRBV7-2	TRBJ1-2	CASSFDSSSWGYTF	TGTGCCAGCAGCTTTGACAGCTCATCTTGGGGCTACACCTTC
NA	NA	TRBV2	TRBJ2-2	CASSEGRVAGELFF	TGTGCCAGCAGTGAGGGCAGAGTCGCCGGGGAGCTGTTTTTT
NA	TRBD2	TRBV5-1	TRBJ2-5	CASTPGLAGETQYF	TGCGCCAGCACCCCGGGACTAGCGGGCGAGACCCAGTACTTC
few	NA	TRBV7-8	TRBJ2-7	CASSLAATGYEQYF	TGTGCCAGCAGCTTAGCCGCGACAGGCTACGAGCAGTACTTC
few	TRBD1	TRBV29-1	TRBJ1-3	CSVERQGRGNTIYF	TGCAGCGTTGAAAGACAGGGGCGAGGAAACACCATATATTTT
few	NA	TRBV5-1	TRBJ1-6	CASSLEQGGSYNSPLHF	TGCGCCAGCAGCTTGGAGCAGGGAGGCTCCTATAATTCACCCCTCCACTTT
few	TRBD1	TRBV2	TRBJ1-5	CASSADRVGYSNQPQHF	TGTGCCAGCAGTGCGGACAGGGTCGGATATAGCAATCAGCCCCAGCATTTT
few	TRBD1	TRBV7-6	TRBJ2-6	CASSSGSGQAFSGANVLTF	TGTGCCAGCAGCTCGGGGTCTGGACAGGCATTCTCTGGGGCCAACGTCCTGACTTTC
many	NA	TRBV7-2	TRBJ2-3	CASSRTGYTDTQYF	TGTGCCAGCAGCCGAACGGGGTACACAGATACGCAGTATTTT
NA	TRBD1	TRBV7-6	TRBJ2-7	CASSAGTGSYEQYF	TGTGCCAGCAGCGCCGGGACAGGGTCCTACGAGCAGTACTTC
NA	TRBD1	TRBV2	TRBJ1-1	CASRPDRGTEAFF	TGTGCCAGCAGACCCGACAGGGGCACTGAAGCTTTCTTT
NA	NA	TRBV18	TRBJ1-2	CASSPKEGSNYGYTF	TGTGCCAGCTCACCTAAGGAAGGGAGTAACTATGGCTACACCTTC
NA	TRBD2	TRBV6-5	TRBJ2-5	CASSYRGGETQYF	TGTGCCAGCAGTTACCGGGGGGGGGAGACCCAGTACTTC
few	TRBD2	TRBV5-4	TRBJ2-7	CASSLSGGSSYEQYF	TGTGCCAGCAGCTTAAGCGGGGGTAGCTCCTACGAGCAGTACTTC
few	NA	TRBV7-2	TRBJ2-1	CASRPNTDNEQFF	TGTGCCAGCAGGCCCAATACAGACAATGAGCAGTTCTTC
many	TRBD1	TRBV7-2	TRBJ1-2	CASSVQTGNYGYTF	TGTGCCAGCAGCGTACAGACAGGGAACTATGGCTACACCTTC